Shown below are 3 T cell receptor beta chains from a single sample sequenced in a study of identical twins. TCRdb redid the calling of the 5' RACE reads with MiXCR, one entry per CDR3 protein. Of approximately 240,000 distinct CDR3 sequences detected, around 15% appear once; the ten largest clones hold approximately 9.3%. Sequences were obtained from memory (CD45RO+) T cells sorted from blood. Source of these receptors: a woman aged 18 to 35 in good health.

This clonotype has only a few counts. This rearrangement joins TRBV27 to TRBJ2-7; a weak D match, TRBD1 (6 bases). Germline V gene lookup returns CDR1 MNHEY and CDR2 SMNVEV (reference sequence). The CDR3 contains 12 residues. V was trimmed by 5 bases and J by 4 bases, leaving 9 bases between them. CDR3 in DNA: TGTGCCAGCAGTACCGACAGGTACGAGCAGTACTTC. Amino acids: CASSTDRYEQYF.

This clonotype came up a few times. This chain links TRBV4-1 with TRBJ2-4; D is ambiguous. The CDR3 has 17 amino acids. Germline V lookup: CDR1 MGHRA, CDR2 YSYEKL. Between the trimmed V and J ends, which lost 4 bases and 0 bases, there was a span of 16 bases. The CDR3 region has the DNA TGCGCCAGCAGCCCCCCGTTCAGTCTCCCAGCCAAAAACATTCAGTACTTC. Amino acid sequence: CASSPPFSLPAKNIQYF.

This clonotype was counted a few times. This chain joins TRBV30 and TRBJ2-1; 7 bases match TRBD2. J gave up 0 bases and V 3 bases, and 5 bases lay outside the gene matches. CDR1 is GTSNPN and CDR2 is SVGIG in the germline V gene (reference sequence). The CDR3 is 15 amino acids. The DNA of the CDR3 is TGTGCCTGGAGCGGACTAGTCCTCTCCTACAATGAGCAGTTCTTC. Translation: CAWSGLVLSYNEQFF.